The rows below give T cell receptor beta chains drawn from one sample of a study of human T cells and chemical hapten exposure. TCRdb re-derived calls from the RACE reads in MiXCR, one entry per CDR3 protein. The table includes roughly 50,000 distinct CDR3 sequences, about 10% detected once. Source: whole blood, taken in connection with sensitization to the hapten diphenylcyclopropenone (DPC). Receptors originate from a woman aged 50 to 60 with alopecia areata. Some clones in this sample may be carry-over from other donors' samples. Both conserved end residues are part of each CDR3. The D gene is left open where the match is weak. Some rows have no size entry. The others give once, few or many, or a class for an expanded clone.

CDR3,DNA,D,size,V,J
CSVQGQGYEQYF,TGCAGCGTTCAGGGACAAGGCTACGAGCAGTACTTC,NA,few,TRBV29-1,TRBJ2-7
CAISGQQNTEAFF,TGTGCCATCAGTGGACAACAGAACACTGAAGCTTTCTTT,NA,many,TRBV10-3,TRBJ1-1
CASSQEGTGQIPNEKLFF,TGCGCCAGCAGCCAAGAAGGTACGGGACAGATTCCTAATGAAAAACTGTTTTTT,TRBD1,few,TRBV4-3,TRBJ1-4
CASSLGGSNQPQHF,TGTGCCAGCAGCTTAGGGGGTAGCAATCAGCCCCAGCATTTT,NA,many,TRBV6-6,TRBJ1-5
CASSAPGLFLDTQYF,TGTGCCAGTAGTGCTCCGGGACTCTTTCTGGATACGCAGTATTTT,NA,few,TRBV19,TRBJ2-3
CSVGEKDRDTGYGYTF,TGCAGCGTTGGGGAGAAGGACAGGGATACTGGCTATGGCTACACCTTC,TRBD1,NA,TRBV29-1,TRBJ1-2
CASSRAGTPADYGYTF,TGTGCCAGCAGCCGGGCCGGGACCCCGGCCGACTATGGCTACACCTTC,NA,NA,TRBV3-1,TRBJ1-2
CASSLEGFFTEAFF,TGCGCCAGCAGCTTGGAAGGCTTTTTCACTGAAGCTTTCTTT,NA,many,TRBV5-1,TRBJ1-1
CASKTGSYEQYF,TGTGCCAGCAAGACAGGCTCCTACGAGCAGTACTTC,NA,NA,TRBV12-3/TRBV12-4,TRBJ2-7
CASSQIAPNTGELFF,TGCGCCAGCAGCCAAATTGCCCCGAACACCGGGGAGCTGTTTTTT,NA,NA,TRBV4-1,TRBJ2-2
CASSSSGETQYF,TGCGCCAGCAGTTCTAGCGGGGAGACCCAGTACTTC,TRBD2,NA,TRBV10-2,TRBJ2-5
CASSHHLGLTNTDTQYF,TGTGCCAGCAGCCATCACCTGGGACTGACAAACACAGATACGCAGTATTTT,NA,NA,TRBV4-2,TRBJ2-3
CASSQNSGSSYNEQFF,TGTGCCAGCAGCCAAAATAGCGGCAGCTCCTACAATGAGCAGTTCTTC,NA,many,TRBV12-3/TRBV12-4,TRBJ2-1
CASGTLNEKLFF,TGTGCCAGCGGGACCTTGAATGAAAAACTGTTTTTT,NA,NA,TRBV2,TRBJ1-4
CASSVRVEGTEAFF,TGTGCCAGCAGTGTCAGGGTGGAAGGCACTGAAGCTTTCTTT,NA,few,TRBV28,TRBJ1-1
CASRSATASTDTQYF,TGTGCCAGCAGGTCAGCGACAGCCAGCACAGATACGCAGTATTTT,NA,many,TRBV28,TRBJ2-3
CASSARRNTEAFF,TGTGCCAGCTCTGCCAGGAGGAACACTGAAGCTTTCTTT,NA,few,TRBV27,TRBJ1-1
CASSRNRGAQYF,TGCGCCAGCAGCAGGAACAGGGGCGCGCAGTATTTT,TRBD1,few,TRBV5-1,TRBJ2-3